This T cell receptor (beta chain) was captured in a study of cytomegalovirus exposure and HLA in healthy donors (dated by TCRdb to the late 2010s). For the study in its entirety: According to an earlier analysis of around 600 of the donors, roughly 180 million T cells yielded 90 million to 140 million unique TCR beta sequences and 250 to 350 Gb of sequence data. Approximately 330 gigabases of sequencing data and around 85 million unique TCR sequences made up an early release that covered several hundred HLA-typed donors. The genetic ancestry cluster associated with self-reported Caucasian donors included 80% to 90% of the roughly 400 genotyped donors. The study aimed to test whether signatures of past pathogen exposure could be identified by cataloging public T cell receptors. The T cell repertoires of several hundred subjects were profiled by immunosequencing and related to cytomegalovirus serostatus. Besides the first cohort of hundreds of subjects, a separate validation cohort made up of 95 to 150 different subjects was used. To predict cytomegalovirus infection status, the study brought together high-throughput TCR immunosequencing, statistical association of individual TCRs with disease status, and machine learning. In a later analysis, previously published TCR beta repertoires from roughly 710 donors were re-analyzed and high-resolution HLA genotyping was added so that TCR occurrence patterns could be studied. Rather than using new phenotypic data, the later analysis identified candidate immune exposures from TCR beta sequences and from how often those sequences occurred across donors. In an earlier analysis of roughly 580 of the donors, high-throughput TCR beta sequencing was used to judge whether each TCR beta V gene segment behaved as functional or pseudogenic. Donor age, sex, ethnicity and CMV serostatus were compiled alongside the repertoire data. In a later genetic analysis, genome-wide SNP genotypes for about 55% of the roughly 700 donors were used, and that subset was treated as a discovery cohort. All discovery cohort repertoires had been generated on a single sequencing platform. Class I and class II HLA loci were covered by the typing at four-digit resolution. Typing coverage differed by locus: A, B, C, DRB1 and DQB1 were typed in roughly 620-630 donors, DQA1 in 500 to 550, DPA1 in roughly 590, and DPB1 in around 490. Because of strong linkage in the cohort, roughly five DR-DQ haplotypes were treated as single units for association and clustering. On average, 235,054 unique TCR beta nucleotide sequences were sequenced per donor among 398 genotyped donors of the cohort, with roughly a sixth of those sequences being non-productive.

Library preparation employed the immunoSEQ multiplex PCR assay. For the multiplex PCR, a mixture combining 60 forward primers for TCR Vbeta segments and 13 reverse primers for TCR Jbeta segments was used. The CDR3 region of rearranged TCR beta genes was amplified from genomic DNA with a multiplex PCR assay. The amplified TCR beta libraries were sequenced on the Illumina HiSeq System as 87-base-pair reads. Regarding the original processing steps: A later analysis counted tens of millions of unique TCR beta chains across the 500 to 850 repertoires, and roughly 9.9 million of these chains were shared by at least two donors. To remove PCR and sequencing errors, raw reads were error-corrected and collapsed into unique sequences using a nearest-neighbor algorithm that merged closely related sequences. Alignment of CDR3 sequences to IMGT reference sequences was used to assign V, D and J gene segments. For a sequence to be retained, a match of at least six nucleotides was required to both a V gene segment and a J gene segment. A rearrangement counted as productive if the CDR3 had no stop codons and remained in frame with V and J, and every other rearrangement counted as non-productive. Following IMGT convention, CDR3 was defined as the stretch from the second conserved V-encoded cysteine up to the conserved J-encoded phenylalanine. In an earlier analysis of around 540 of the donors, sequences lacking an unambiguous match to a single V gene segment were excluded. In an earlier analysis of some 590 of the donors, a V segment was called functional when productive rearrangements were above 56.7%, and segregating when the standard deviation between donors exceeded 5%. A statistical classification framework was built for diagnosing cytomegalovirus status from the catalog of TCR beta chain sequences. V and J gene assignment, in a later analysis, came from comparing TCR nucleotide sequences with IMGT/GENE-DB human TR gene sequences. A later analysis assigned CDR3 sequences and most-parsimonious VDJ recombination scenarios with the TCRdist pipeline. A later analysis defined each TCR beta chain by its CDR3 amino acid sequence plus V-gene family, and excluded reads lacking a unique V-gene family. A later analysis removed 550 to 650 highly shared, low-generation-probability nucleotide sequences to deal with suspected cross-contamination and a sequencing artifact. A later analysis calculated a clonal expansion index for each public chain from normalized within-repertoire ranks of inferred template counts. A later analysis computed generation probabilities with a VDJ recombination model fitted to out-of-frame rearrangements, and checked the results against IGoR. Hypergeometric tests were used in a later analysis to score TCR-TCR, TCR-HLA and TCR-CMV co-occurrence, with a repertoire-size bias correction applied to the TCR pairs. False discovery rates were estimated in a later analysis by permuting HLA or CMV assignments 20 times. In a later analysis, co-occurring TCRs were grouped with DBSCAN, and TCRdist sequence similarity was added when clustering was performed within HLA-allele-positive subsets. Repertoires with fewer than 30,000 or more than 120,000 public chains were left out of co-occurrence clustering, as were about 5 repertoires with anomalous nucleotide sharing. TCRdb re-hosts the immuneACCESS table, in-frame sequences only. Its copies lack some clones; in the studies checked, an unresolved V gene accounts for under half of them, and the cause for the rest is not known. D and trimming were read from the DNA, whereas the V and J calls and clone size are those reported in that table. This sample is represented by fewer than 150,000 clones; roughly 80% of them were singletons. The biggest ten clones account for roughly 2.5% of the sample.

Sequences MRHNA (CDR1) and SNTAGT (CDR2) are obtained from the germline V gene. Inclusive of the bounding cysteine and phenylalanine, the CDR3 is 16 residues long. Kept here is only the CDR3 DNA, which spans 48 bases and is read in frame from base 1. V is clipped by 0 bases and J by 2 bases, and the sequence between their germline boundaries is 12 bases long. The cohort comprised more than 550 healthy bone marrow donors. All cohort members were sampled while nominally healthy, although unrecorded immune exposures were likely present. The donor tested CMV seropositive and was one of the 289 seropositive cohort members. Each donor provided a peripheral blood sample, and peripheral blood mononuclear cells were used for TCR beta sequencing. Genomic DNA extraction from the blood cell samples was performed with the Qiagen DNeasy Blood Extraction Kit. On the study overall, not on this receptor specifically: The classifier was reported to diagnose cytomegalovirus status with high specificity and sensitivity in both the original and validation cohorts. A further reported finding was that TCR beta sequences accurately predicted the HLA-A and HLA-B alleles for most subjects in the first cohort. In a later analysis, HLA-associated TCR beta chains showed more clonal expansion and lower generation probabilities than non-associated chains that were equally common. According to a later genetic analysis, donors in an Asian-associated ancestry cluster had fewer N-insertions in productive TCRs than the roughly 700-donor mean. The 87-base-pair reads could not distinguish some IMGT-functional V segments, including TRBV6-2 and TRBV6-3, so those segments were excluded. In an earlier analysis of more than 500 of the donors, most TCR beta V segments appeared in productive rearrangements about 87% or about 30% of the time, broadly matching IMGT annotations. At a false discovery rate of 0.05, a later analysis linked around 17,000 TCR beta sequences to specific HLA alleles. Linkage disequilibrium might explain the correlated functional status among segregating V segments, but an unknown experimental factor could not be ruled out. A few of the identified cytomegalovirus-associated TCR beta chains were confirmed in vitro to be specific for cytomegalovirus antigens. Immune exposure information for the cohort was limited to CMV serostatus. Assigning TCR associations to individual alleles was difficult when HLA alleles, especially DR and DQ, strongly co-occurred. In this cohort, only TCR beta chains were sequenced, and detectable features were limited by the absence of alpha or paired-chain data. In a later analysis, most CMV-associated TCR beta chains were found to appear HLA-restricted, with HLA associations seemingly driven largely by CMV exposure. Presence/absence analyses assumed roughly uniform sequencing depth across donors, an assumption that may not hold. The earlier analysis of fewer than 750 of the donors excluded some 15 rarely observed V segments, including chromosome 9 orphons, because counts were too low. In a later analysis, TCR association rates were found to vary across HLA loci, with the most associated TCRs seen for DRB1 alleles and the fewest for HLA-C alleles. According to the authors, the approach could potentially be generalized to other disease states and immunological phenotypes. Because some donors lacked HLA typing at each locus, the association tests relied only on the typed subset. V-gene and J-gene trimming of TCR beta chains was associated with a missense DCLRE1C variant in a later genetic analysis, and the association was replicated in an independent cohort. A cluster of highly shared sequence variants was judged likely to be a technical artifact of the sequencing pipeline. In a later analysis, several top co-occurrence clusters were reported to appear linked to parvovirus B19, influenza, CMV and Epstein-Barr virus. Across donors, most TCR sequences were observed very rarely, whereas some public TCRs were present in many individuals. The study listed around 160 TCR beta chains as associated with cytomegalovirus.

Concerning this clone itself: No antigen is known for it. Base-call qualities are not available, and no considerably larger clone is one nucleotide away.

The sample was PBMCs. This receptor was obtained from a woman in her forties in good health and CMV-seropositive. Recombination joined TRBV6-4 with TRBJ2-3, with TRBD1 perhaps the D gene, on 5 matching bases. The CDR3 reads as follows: CASSDSPDRTTDTQYF. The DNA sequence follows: TGTGCCAGCAGTGACTCCCCCGACAGAACCACAGATACGCAGTATTTT.